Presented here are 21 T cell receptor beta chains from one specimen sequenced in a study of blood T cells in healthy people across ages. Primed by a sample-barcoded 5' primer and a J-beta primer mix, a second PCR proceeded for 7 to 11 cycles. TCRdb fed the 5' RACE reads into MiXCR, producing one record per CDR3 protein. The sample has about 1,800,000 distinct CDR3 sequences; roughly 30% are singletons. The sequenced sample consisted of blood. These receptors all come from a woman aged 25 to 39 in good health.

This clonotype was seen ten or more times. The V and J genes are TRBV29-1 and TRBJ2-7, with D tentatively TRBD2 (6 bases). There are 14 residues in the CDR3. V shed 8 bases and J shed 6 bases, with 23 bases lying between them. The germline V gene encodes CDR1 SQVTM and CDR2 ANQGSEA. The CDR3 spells CSPDNGTPVSEQYF. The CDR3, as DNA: TGCAGCCCGGATAACGGGACTCCAGTGAGCGAGCAGTACTTC.

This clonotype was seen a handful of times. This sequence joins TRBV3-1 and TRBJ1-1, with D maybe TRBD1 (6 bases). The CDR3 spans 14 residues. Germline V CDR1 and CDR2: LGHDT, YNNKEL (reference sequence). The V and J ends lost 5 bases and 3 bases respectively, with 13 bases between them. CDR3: CASSYRVRDTEAFF. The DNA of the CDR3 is TGTGCCAGCAGCTACAGGGTCCGGGACACTGAAGCTTTCTTT.

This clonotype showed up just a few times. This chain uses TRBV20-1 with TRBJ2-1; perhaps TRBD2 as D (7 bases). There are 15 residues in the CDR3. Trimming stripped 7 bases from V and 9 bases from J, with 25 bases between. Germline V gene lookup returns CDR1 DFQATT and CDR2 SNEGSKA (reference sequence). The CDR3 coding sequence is TGCAGTGGTAGGGGGTCACAGCGGGGATTTGGTGAGCAGTTCTTC. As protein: CSGRGSQRGFGEQFF.

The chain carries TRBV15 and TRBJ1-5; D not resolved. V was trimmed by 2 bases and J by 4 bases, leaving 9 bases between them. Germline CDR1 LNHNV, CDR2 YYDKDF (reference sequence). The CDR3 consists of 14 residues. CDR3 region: CATSRTAPNQPQHF. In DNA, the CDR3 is TGTGCCACCAGCAGAACAGCTCCTAATCAGCCCCAGCATTTT.

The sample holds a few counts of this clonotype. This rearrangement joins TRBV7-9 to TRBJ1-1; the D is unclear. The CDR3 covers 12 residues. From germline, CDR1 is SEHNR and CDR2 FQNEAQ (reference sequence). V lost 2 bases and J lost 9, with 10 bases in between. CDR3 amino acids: CASSLSGAKAFF. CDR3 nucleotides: TGTGCCAGCAGCTTATCCGGTGCCAAAGCTTTCTTT.

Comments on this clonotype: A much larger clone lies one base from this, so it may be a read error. CDR3 region: CASSWDRATEAFF. The DNA of the CDR3 is TGTGCCAGCAGTTGGGACAGGGCCACTGAAGCTTTCTTT. The J gene is TRBJ1-1, the V gene TRBV12-3 or TRBV12-4, with 9 bases fitting TRBD1. J was trimmed by 4 bases and V by 4 bases; bases with no gene match: 1. This CDR3 is 13 amino acids long.

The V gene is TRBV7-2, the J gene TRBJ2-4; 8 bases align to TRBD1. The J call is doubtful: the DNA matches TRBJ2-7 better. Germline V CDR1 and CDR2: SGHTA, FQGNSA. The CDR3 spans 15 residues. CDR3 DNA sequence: TGTGCCAGCAGCATCGATGGACAGGGAATCTACGAGCAGTACTTC. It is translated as CASSIDGQGIYEQYF.

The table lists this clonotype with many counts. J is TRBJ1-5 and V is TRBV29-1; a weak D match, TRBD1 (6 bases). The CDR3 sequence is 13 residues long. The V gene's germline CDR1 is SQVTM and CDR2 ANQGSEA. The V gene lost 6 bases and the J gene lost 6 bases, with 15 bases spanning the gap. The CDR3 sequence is CSVAGVAGQPQHF. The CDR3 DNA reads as TGCAGCGTCGCAGGGGTTGCGGGTCAGCCCCAGCATTTT. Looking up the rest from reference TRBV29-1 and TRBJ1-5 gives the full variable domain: SAVISQKPSRDICQRGTSLTIQCQVDSQVTMMFWYRQQPGQSLTLIATANQGSEATYESGFVIDKFPISRPNLTFSTLTVSNMSPEDSSIYLCSVAGVAGQPQHFGDGTRLSIL.

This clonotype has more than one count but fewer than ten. Here the CDR3 reads CASSQADRGHEQYF. Written as DNA, the CDR3 is TGCGCCAGCAGCCAGGCGGACAGGGGCCACGAGCAGTACTTC. V gene TRBV4-3 combines with J gene TRBJ2-5; 9 positions agree with TRBD1. The last part of the DNA fits TRBJ2-7 better; the J call may be wrong. Germline CDR1 LGHNA, CDR2 YSLEER. This CDR3 has 14 amino acids.

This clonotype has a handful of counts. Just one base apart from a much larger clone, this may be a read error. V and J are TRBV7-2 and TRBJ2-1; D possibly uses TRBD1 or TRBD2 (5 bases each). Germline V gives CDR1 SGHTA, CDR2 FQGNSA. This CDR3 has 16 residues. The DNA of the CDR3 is TGTGCCAGCAGCAGACGCTCAGGGAGCTCCTACAATGAGCGGTTCTTC. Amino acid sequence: CASSRRSGSSYNERFF.

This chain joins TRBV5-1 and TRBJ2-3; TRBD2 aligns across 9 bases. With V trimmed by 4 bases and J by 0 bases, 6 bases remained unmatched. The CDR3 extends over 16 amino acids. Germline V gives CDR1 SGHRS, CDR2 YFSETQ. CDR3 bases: TGCGCCAGCAGCACCCAGACTAGCGGTAGCACAGATACGCAGTATTTT. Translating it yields CASSTQTSGSTDTQYF.

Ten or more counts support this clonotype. The CDR3 sequence: CASSLLTGEKLFF. DNA for the CDR3: TGCGCCAGCAGCCTGTTGACAGGGGAAAAACTGTTTTTT. The chain couples TRBV4-3 to TRBJ1-4; 7 bases fit TRBD1. This CDR3 has 13 amino acids. Trimming removed 4 bases from V and 8 bases from J; junction bases left unmatched: 4. CDR1 and CDR2 (germline): LGHNA, YSLEER.

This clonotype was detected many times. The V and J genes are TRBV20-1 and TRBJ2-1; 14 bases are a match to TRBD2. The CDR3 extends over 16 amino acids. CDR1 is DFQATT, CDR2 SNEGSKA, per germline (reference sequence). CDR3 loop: CSTAGTSGRSYNEQFF. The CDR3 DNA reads TGCAGCACAGCCGGGACTAGCGGGAGATCCTACAATGAGCAGTTCTTC.

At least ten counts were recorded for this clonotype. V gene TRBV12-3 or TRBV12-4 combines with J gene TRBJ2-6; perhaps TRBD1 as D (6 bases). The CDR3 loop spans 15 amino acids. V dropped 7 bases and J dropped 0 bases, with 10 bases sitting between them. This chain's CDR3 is CASNTGFSGANVLTF. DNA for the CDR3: TGTGCCAGCAACACAGGGTTCTCTGGGGCCAACGTCCTGACTTTC.

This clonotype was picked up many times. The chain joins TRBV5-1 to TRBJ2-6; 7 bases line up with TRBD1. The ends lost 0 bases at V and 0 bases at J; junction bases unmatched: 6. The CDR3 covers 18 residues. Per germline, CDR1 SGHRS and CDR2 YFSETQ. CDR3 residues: CASSLGFRTGSGANVLTF. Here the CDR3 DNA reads TGCGCCAGCAGCTTGGGGTTTCGGACAGGCTCTGGGGCCAACGTCCTGACTTTC.

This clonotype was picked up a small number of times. CDR3 protein: CASSEAGLTDNEQYF. The DNA for the CDR3 is TGTGCCAGCAGCGAGGCGGGACTCACCGACAATGAGCAGTACTTC. V gene TRBV9 combines with J gene TRBJ2-7; possible D gene TRBD2, 6 bases. This CDR3 has 15 amino acids. Trimming removed 3 bases at V and 7 bases at J, with 20 bases between. Germline CDR1 reads SGDLS; CDR2 reads YYNGEE.

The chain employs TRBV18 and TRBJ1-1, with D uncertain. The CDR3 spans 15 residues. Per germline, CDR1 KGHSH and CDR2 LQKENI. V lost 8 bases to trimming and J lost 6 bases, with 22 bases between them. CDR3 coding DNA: TGTGCCAGCCAACTCCAAGGGTCTCGTCTATCTGAAGCTTTCTTT. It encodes CASQLQGSRLSEAFF.

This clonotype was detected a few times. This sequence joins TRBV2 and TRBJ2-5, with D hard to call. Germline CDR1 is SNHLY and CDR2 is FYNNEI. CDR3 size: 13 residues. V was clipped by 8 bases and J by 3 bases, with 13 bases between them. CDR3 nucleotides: TGTGCCAGCCGCGGTCTAGTGAAAGAGACCCAGTACTTC. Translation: CASRGLVKETQYF.

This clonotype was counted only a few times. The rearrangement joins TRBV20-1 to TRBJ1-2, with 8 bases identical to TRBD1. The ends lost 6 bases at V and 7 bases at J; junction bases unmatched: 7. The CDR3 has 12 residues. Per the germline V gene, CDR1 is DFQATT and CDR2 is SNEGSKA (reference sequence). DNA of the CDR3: TGCAGTGCAGACCCAGGGGGCGGTGGCTACACCTTC. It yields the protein CSADPGGGGYTF.

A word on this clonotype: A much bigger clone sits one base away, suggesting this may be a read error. The CDR3 DNA reads TGCAGCGTTGAATCTCTCCAAGAGACCCAGTTCTTC. It translates to CSVESLQETQFF. This chain connects TRBV29-1 to TRBJ2-1, with unresolved D. V was cut by 2 bases and J by 13 bases, with 15 bases left in between. This CDR3 is 12 amino acids long. From germline, CDR1 is SQVTM and CDR2 ANQGSEA.

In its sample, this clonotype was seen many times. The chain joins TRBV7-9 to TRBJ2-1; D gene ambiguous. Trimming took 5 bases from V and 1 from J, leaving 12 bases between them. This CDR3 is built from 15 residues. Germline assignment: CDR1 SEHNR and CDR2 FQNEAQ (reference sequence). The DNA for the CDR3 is TGTGCCAGCAGCCTGAGAAGGGCTTCCTACAATGAGCAGTTCTTC. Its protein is CASSLRRASYNEQFF.